This T cell receptor (beta chain) was retrieved from a study of cytomegalovirus exposure and HLA in healthy donors. PCR used 60 Vbeta primers and 13 Jbeta primers. Assay: immunoSEQ multiplex PCR; the TCRdb copy retains only in-frame clones and omits some. Seen here are some 150,000 clones, around four fifths observed once, and the top ten hold 1.9%. The source of this sequence is a woman aged 40 to 55 in good health and CMV-seronegative. Sequenced: PBMCs.

CDR3 sequence (DNA): TGTGCCAGCAGCTTCCAGGGTGCCCGAGAGCCCCAGCATTTT. Protein: CASSFQGAREPQHF. The chain joins TRBV5-5 to TRBJ1-5; possible D gene TRBD1, 5 bases. This CDR3 has 14 residues. In germline, CDR1 is SGHKS, CDR2 YYEKEE (reference sequence). The V end was cut by 2 bases, the J end by 8 bases, with 14 bases between.